This T cell receptor beta chain was sequenced in a study of T-cell memory formation after mild COVID-19. Overall study results and limits: CD4+ contracting clones lay mainly in CM and EM, CD8+ ones in EMRA. Clones contracting day 15 to 85 were balanced CD4/CD8; later expanders leaned CD4+. Cross-reactive memory apparently joined, as some responding clones appeared in pre-infection memory.

V was trimmed by 8 bases and J by 6 bases, leaving 15 bases between them. Germline assignment: CDR1 MNHEY and CDR2 SVGEGT. The CDR3 contains 13 residues. This clonotype occurred many times. The antigen remains unidentified. 5'RACE with constant-segment primers built TCRalpha and TCRbeta cDNA libraries with UMIs. TCRdb independently ran MiXCR on the 5' RACE reads; one entry per CDR3 protein. The repertoire has fewer than 700,000 distinct CDR3 sequences, about a fifth of them found once; the top ten carry about 8.2%. The material sequenced was PBMCs or a T cell subset sorted from them (not recorded which). The rearrangement uses TRBV6-2 or TRBV6-3 and TRBJ2-3; D uncertain. The sequence was collected from an adult woman who had mild COVID-19 (a few samples of this study predate the infection). Cell type and time point are not known. The CDR3 loop reads CASGPGTDDTQYF. DNA of the CDR3: TGTGCCAGCGGACCTGGTACAGATGATACGCAGTATTTT.